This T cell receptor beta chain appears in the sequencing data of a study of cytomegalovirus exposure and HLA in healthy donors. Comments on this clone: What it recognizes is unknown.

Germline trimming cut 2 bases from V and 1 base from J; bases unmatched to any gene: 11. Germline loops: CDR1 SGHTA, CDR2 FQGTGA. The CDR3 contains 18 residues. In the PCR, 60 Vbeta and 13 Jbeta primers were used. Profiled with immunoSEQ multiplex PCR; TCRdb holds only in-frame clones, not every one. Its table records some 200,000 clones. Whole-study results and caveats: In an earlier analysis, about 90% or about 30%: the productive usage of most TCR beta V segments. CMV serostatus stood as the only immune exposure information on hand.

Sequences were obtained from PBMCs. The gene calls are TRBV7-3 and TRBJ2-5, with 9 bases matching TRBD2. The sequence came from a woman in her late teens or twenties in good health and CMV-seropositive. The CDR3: CASSLASVGGGAQETQYF. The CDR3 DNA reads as TGTGCCAGCAGCTTAGCCTCCGTAGGCGGGGGGGCCCAAGAGACCCAGTACTTC.